The 22 T cell receptor beta chains below were found in one sample sequenced in a study of cytomegalovirus exposure and HLA in healthy donors (dated by TCRdb to the late 2010s). The library was built by means of the immunoSEQ multiplex PCR assay. For the multiplex PCR, a mixture combining 60 forward primers for TCR Vbeta segments and 13 reverse primers for TCR Jbeta segments was used. TCRdb mirrors the immuneACCESS table, restricted to in-frame sequences. Some clones are absent from its copies; in checked studies, under half trace to an unresolved V gene, and the reason for the others is unknown. Present in this sample are more than 85,000 clones, about 15% of which were seen just once. The ten largest account for approximately 0.8% of the sample. The material sequenced was PBMCs. These receptors were collected from a female donor in good health and CMV-seronegative.

The chain joins TRBV7-2 to TRBJ2-7; 8 bases agree with TRBD2. With V trimmed by 5 bases and J by 4 bases, 7 bases remained unmatched. This CDR3 has 14 residues. Germline V gene sequence: CDR1 SGHTA, CDR2 FQGNSA. The CDR3 reads CASSVSGSKYEQYF. The CDR3 DNA sequence: TGTGCCAGCAGCGTAAGCGGGAGTAAATACGAGCAGTACTTC. The full variable domain, in which reference TRBV7-2 and TRBJ2-7 provide the parts outside the CDR3, is GAGVSQSPSNKVTEKGKDVELRCDPISGHTALYWYRQSLGQGLEFLIYFQGNSAPDKSGLPSDRFSAERTGGSVSTLTIQRTQQEDSAVYLCASSVSGSKYEQYFGPGTRLTVT.

V is TRBV6-1 and J is TRBJ1-5; a weak D match, TRBD1 (6 bases). The CDR3 has 13 residues. In germline, CDR1 is MNHNS, CDR2 SASEGT. Trimming stripped 8 bases from V and 7 bases from J, with 15 bases between. CDR3 loop: CASREEQGQPQHF. The CDR3 DNA reads TGTGCCAGCCGGGAAGAACAGGGCCAGCCCCAGCATTTT.

This clone was seen more than once but under ten times. The rearrangement joins TRBV6-5 to TRBJ1-1, with D perhaps TRBD1 (6 bases). This CDR3 region has 14 residues. Germline V gene sequence: CDR1 MNHEY, CDR2 SVGAGI. V was cut by 5 bases and J by 4 bases, with 14 bases left in between. Here the CDR3 reads CASSLQGFSTEAFF. The CDR3 bases are TGTGCCAGCAGTCTTCAGGGGTTCAGCACTGAAGCTTTCTTT.

CDR3 in amino acids: CASSPRGNLRSGANVLTF. The CDR3 nucleotides read TGTGCCAGCTCACCACGAGGGAATCTTCGCTCTGGGGCCAACGTCCTGACTTTC. This chain links TRBV18 with TRBJ2-6; weak D call: TRBD2 (5 bases). V was cut by 1 base and J by 0 bases, with 13 bases left in between. The CDR3 contains 18 residues. From germline, CDR1 is KGHSH and CDR2 LQKENI.

The chain has TRBV5-1 and TRBJ1-1, with a weak D call TRBD1 (5 bases). Per germline, CDR1 SGHRS and CDR2 YFSETQ. The germline V and J ends were trimmed by 4 bases and 1 base, with 8 bases remaining between them. The CDR3 runs to 13 residues. The CDR3 reads CASSPTENTEAFF. The CDR3 DNA follows: TGCGCCAGCAGCCCGACAGAGAACACTGAAGCTTTCTTT.

In this sample, this clone turned up a few times. The chain has TRBV30 and TRBJ1-1, with 10 positions matching TRBD1. V was pared by 3 bases and J by 11 bases, with 3 bases of the junction left unmatched. The CDR3 covers 11 residues. Germline V gene sequence: CDR1 GTSNPN, CDR2 SVGIG (reference sequence). The CDR3 bases are TGTGCCTGGAGAGGGACAGGGGTGGCTTTCTTT. This sequence encodes CAWRGTGVAFF.

This chain connects TRBV27 to TRBJ2-1; D perhaps matches TRBD2 (6 bases). CDR1 and CDR2 (germline): MNHEY, SMNVEV (reference sequence). The CDR3 consists of 16 residues. The V end lost 3 bases, the J end lost 15 bases, and 27 bases lay between the germline ends. The CDR3 bases are TGTGCCAGCAGTTTCTCTCCCTCTGCGGGGAGGCACGACCTGTTCTTC. Residues: CASSFSPSAGRHDLFF.

Comment on this clone: Other DNA sequences in this sample translate to the same CDR3. The rearrangement joins TRBV5-1 to TRBJ2-7; weak D call: TRBD1 (6 bases). Germline V gene data show CDR1 as SGHRS and CDR2 as YFSETQ. V gave up 3 bases and J gave up 2 bases, with 21 bases separating them. This CDR3 has 17 residues. CDR3 sequence reads: CASSSAHQQGRPYEQYF. CDR3 nucleotides: TGCGCCAGCAGCTCGGCCCACCAACAGGGCAGGCCCTACGAGCAGTACTTC.

This clone has a handful of counts. The CDR3 reads CSVLIPGDLYGYTF. The DNA of the CDR3 is TGCAGCGTCCTCATTCCAGGGGACCTCTATGGCTACACCTTC. The gene calls are TRBV29-1 and TRBJ1-2; D is perhaps TRBD1 (6 bases). The CDR3 covers 14 residues. V was cut by 6 bases and J by 4 bases, with 18 bases left in between. Germline V gene lookup returns CDR1 SQVTM and CDR2 ANQGSEA.

This chain joins TRBV27 and TRBJ1-4, with D possibly being TRBD1 (5 bases). The CDR3 contains 13 residues. Germline CDR1 MNHEY, CDR2 SMNVEV (reference sequence). V lost 3 bases, J lost 8 bases, and 10 bases lay in between. For the CDR3, the DNA is TGTGCCAGCAGTTTTTCAGGGAACGAAAAACTGTTTTTT. As protein: CASSFSGNEKLFF.

This clone appeared a few times. The V and J genes are TRBV9 and TRBJ1-3; 9 bases fit TRBD1. After removal of 4 bases from V and 8 bases from J, the junction contained 7 bases not matched to a gene. The CDR3 length is 14 residues. The germline V gene encodes CDR1 SGDLS and CDR2 YYNGEE. The CDR3 loop is CASSSGTGKDTIYF. The CDR3 region has the DNA TGTGCCAGCAGCTCGGGGACAGGGAAGGACACCATATATTTT. Full variable domain (rest looked up from reference TRBV9 and TRBJ1-3): DSGVTQTPKHLITATGQRVTLRCSPRSGDLSVYWYQQSLDQGLQFLIQYYNGEERAKGNILERFSAQQFPDLHSELNLSSLELGDSALYFCASSSGTGKDTIYFGEGSWLTVV.

The V gene is TRBV30, the J gene TRBJ2-7, with D possibly TRBD2 on 6 matching bases. Per germline, CDR1 GTSNPN and CDR2 SVGIG (reference sequence). The CDR3 has 12 amino acids. V lost 2 bases, J lost 6 bases, and 11 bases lay in between. The CDR3 here is CAWSRDFSEQYF. The CDR3 bases are TGTGCCTGGAGTCGGGACTTCTCCGAGCAGTACTTC.

The chain employs TRBV5-6 and TRBJ2-1, with 8 bases lining up with TRBD2. Trimming removed 1 base from V and 8 bases from J; junction bases left unmatched: 11. This CDR3 contains 16 residues. Germline loops: CDR1 SGHDT, CDR2 YYEEEE. CDR3 region: CASSLTGRGLVDEQFF. Here the CDR3 DNA reads TGTGCCAGCAGCTTGACGGGGCGGGGACTAGTGGATGAGCAGTTCTTC.

The gene calls are TRBV30 and TRBJ2-1; TRBD1 agrees at 10 bases. V shed 2 bases and J 4 bases; nucleotides not matched to a gene: 5. Germline V gene lookup returns CDR1 GTSNPN and CDR2 SVGIG (reference sequence). This CDR3 contains 15 residues. CDR3 nucleotides: TGTGCCTGGAGTCCTAGGACAGGGGGGTACAATGAGCAGTTCTTC. Translation: CAWSPRTGGYNEQFF.

This clone came up a few times. The chain joins TRBV4-3 to TRBJ2-3, with D maybe TRBD1 (6 bases). Germline CDR1 LGHNA, CDR2 YSLEER. The length of the CDR3 is 18 residues. Trimming shortened V by 0 bases and J by 1 base, and 17 bases separated the two germline ends. The CDR3 sequence: CASSQERWGRDRTDTQYF. CDR3 bases: TGCGCCAGCAGCCAAGAGAGGTGGGGGCGCGATCGCACAGATACGCAGTATTTT.

The V and J genes are TRBV7-9 and TRBJ1-1; D is unresolved. Trimming took off 6 bases at V and 1 base at J, with 15 bases between the two ends. CDR3 size: 15 residues. The germline V gene encodes CDR1 SEHNR and CDR2 FQNEAQ (reference sequence). The CDR3 spells CASSPPRLRNTEAFF. DNA for the CDR3: TGTGCCAGCAGTCCACCCCGTTTGAGGAACACTGAAGCTTTCTTT.

CDR3 nucleotide sequence: TGCGCCAGCAGCCAAGATGAAGGGCCAACAGGGAAGCAGTACTTC. Protein: CASSQDEGPTGKQYF. The chain links TRBV4-1 to TRBJ2-7, with D perhaps matching TRBD1 (6 bases). The germline gives CDR1 MGHRA, CDR2 YSYEKL. CDR3 length: 15 amino acids. Trimming removed 0 bases at V and 8 bases at J, with 17 bases between.

Remarks on this clone: Other DNA sequences in the same sample also yield this CDR3. The genes are TRBV6-5 and TRBJ2-7; D is perhaps TRBD1 (5 bases). Germline loops: CDR1 MNHEY, CDR2 SVGAGI. V shed 0 bases and J shed 1 base, with 7 bases lying between them. There are 14 residues in the CDR3. The CDR3: CASSYSRGSYEQYF. For the CDR3, the DNA is TGTGCCAGCAGTTACTCTAGGGGTTCCTACGAGCAGTACTTC.

This clone was found a few times. The V and J genes are TRBV27 and TRBJ2-1; D perhaps matches TRBD2 (6 bases). The V gene lost 7 bases and the J gene lost 9 bases, with 19 bases spanning the gap. Germline CDR1 and CDR2: MNHEY and SMNVEV (reference sequence). This CDR3 is 14 amino acids long. CDR3 sequence (DNA): TGTGCCAGCACCACTTTACTAGCTCCCGGTGAGCAGTTCTTC. Amino acids: CASTTLLAPGEQFF.

This chain joins TRBV6-5 and TRBJ2-5; possible D gene TRBD2, 5 bases. Germline CDR1 is MNHEY and CDR2 is SVGAGI. This CDR3 is built from 14 residues. Between the trimmed V and J ends, which lost 5 bases and 5 bases, there was a span of 15 bases. The DNA for the CDR3 is TGTGCCAGCAGTGCACTAGAGGTCGGGGAGACCCAGTACTTC. Amino acids: CASSALEVGETQYF.

This clone was picked up a small number of times. The chain uses TRBV4-1 and TRBJ1-4, with 7 bases identical to TRBD1. CDR3 length equals 14 residues. Germline V gives CDR1 MGHRA, CDR2 YSYEKL. Trimming at V came to 6 bases and at J to 8 bases, leaving 9 bases not matched to a gene. CDR3 residues: CASRPDRPREKLFF. In DNA, the CDR3 is TGCGCCAGCAGACCGGACAGGCCGCGGGAAAAACTGTTTTTT.

This clone has more than one count but fewer than ten. This chain uses TRBV10-3 with TRBJ2-3, with 8 bases identical to TRBD2. Germline CDR1 is ENHRY and CDR2 is SYGVKD. The CDR3 has 14 residues. Trimming at V came to 5 bases and at J to 3 bases, leaving 4 bases not matched to a gene. CDR3 coding DNA: TGTGCCATCAGTCCGGGACTAGGAACAGATACGCAGTATTTT. This translates into CAISPGLGTDTQYF.